This T cell receptor (beta chain) was identified during a study of T and B cells in COVID-19 patients. About the research overall: Blood was sampled from COVID-19 patients who were either actively infected or recovered. Critical illness requiring mechanical ventilation or extracorporeal membrane oxygenation affected about 60% of the 20 active-infection patients.

From blood, roughly 240-550 ng of genomic DNA served as TRB template. BIOMED2 TRB-A/B primer pools were used in multiplex TRB PCR. TCRdb analysed the multiplex PCR reads with MiXCR anew, one entry per CDR3 protein. The sample comprises approximately 6,600 distinct CDR3 sequences, approximately 26% of which are singletons, and 12% rests with the top ten. This clonotype is medium-sized within its sample. The CDR3 is 14 residues long. Germline values: CDR1 LNHDA, CDR2 SQIVND (reference sequence). V was pared by 10 bases and J by 3 bases, with 19 bases between. The clonotype was recovered from a human donor with active COVID-19. The rearrangement joins TRBV19 to TRBJ2-7; a weak D match, TRBD2 (6 bases). The sample consisted of blood. The CDR3 spells CATGVGGWSYEQYF. CDR3 DNA sequence: TGTGCCACCGGGGTGGGGGGATGGAGCTACGAGCAGTACTTC.